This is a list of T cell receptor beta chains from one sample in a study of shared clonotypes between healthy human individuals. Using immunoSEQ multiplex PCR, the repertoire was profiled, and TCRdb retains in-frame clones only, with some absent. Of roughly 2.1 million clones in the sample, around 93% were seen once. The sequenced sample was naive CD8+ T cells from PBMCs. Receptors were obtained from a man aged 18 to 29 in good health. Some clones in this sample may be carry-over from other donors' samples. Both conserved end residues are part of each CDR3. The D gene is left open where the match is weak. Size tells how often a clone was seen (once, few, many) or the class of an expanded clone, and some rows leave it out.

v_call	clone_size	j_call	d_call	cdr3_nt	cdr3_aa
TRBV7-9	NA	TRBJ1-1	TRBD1	TGTGCCAGCAGCTTTCCCCAGGGGGCTGAAGCTTTCTTT	CASSFPQGAEAFF
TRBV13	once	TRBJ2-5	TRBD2	TGTGCCAGCAGCTTAAGGCTAGCGGGAGAGGGGGAGACCCAGTACTTC	CASSLRLAGEGETQYF
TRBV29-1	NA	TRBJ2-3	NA	TGCAGCGCCAGAAGGACAGAAGCTCGCACAGATACGCAGTATTTT	CSARRTEARTDTQYF
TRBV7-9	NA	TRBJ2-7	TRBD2	TGTGCCAGCAGCTCCCCATTCCCCTCGATCCCAGCGGGAGGTTACGAGCAGTACTTC	CASSSPFPSIPAGGYEQYF
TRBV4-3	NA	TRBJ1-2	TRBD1	TGCGCCAGCAGCCAAGGGACAGGGGGCGACTATGGCTACACCTTC	CASSQGTGGDYGYTF
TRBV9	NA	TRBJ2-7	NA	TGTGCCAGCAGCTCGGACACGTACGAGCAGTACTTC	CASSSDTYEQYF
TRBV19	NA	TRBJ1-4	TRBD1	TGTGCCAGTAGGGCCCGGGACAGCTTAAATGAAAAACTGTTTTTT	CASRARDSLNEKLFF
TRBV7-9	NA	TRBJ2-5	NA	TGTGCCAGCAGCTCCCCACACGACCTGGGGGAGACCCAGTACTTC	CASSSPHDLGETQYF
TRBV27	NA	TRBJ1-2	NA	TGTGCCAGCACTCACGGGGGCGGCCGGGGGGGCTACACCTTC	CASTHGGGRGGYTF
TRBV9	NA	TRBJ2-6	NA	TGTGCCAGCAGCGTCGGGAGCTCTGGGGCCAACGTCCTGACTTTC	CASSVGSSGANVLTF
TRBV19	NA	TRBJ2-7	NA	TGTGCCAGTAGTTCCGTCGGGGGCTATTCAGGCGAGCAGTACTTC	CASSSVGGYSGEQYF
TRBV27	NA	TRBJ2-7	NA	TGTGCCAGCAGTTTGAACAGGGTTGGCGAGCAGTACTTC	CASSLNRVGEQYF
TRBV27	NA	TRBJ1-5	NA	TGTGCCAGCGGGGTGGGGGCAAATAGCAATCAGCCCCAGCATTTT	CASGVGANSNQPQHF